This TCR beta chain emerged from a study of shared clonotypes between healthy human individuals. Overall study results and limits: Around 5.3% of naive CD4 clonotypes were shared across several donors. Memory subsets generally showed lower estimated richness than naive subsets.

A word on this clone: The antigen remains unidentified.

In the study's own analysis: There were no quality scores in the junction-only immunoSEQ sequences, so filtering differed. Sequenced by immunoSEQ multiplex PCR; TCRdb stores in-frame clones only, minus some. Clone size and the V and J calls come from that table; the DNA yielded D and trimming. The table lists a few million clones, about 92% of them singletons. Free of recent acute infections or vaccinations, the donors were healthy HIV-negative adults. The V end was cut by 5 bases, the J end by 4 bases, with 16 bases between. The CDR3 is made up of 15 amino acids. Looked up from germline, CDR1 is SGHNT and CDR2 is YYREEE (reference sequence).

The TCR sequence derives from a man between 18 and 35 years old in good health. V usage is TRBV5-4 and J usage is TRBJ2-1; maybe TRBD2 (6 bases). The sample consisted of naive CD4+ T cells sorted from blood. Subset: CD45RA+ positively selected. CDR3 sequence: CASREDGRIYNEQFF. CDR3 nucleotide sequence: TGTGCCAGCAGAGAGGACGGGAGAATTTACAATGAGCAGTTCTTC. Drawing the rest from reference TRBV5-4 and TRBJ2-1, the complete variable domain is ETGVTQSPTHLIKTRGQQVTLRCSSQSGHNTVSWYQQALGQGPQFIFQYYREEENGRGNFPPRFSGLQFPNYSSELNVNALELDDSALYLCASREDGRIYNEQFFGPGTRLTVL.